The clone carrying this TCR beta chain was counted between two and nine times. This entry belongs to a study of cytomegalovirus exposure and HLA in healthy donors. The PCR was carried out with 60 Vbeta primers and 13 Jbeta primers. Using immunoSEQ multiplex PCR, the repertoire was profiled, and TCRdb retains in-frame clones only, with some absent. The data hold under 200,000 clones, with more than 65% observed a single time. Germline V gene sequence: CDR1 MNHNS, CDR2 SASEGT. CDR3 length equals 15 residues. Unmatched junction bases numbered 5, after V lost 6 bases and J lost 4 bases. Sequencing was done on a sample of PBMCs. The TCR comes from a man aged 45 to 65 in good health and CMV-seropositive. The chain joins TRBV6-1 to TRBJ2-5, with TRBD2 matching over 13 bases. CDR3 in DNA: TGTGCCAGCAGCGAACTAGCGGGAGGGCCAGAGACCCAGTACTTC. Protein: CASSELAGGPETQYF.